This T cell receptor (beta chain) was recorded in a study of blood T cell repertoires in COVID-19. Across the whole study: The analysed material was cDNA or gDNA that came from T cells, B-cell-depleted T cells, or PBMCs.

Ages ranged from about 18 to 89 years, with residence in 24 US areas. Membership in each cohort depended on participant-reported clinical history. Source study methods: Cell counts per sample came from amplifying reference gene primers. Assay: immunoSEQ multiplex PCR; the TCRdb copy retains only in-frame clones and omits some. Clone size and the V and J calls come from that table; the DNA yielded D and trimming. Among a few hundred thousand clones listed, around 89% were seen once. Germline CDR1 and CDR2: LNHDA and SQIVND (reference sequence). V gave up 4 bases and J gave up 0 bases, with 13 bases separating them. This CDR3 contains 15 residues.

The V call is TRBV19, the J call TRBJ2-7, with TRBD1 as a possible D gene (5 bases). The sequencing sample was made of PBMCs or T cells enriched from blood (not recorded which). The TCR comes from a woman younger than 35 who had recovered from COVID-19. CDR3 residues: CASSSDSDPSYEQYF. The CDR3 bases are TGTGCCAGTAGTAGCGACAGCGACCCCTCCTACGAGCAGTACTTC. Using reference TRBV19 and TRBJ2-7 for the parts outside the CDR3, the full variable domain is DGGITQSPKYLFRKEGQNVTLSCEQNLNHDAMYWYRQDPGQGLRLIYYSQIVNDFQKGDIAEGYSVSREKKESFPLTVTSAQKNPTAFYLCASSSDSDPSYEQYFGPGTRLTVT.